Here is one T cell receptor (beta chain) with its context. What it binds is not known. This entry comes from a study of T cell responses to AZD1222 COVID-19 vaccine. The table came from immunoSEQ multiplex PCR; TCRdb's copy has only in-frame clones and leaves some out. The data show just under 150,000 clones, just over 85% seen once. Study-wide results and caveats: Baseline testing showed seropositivity in only 5 or 6 AZD1222 recipients. Donors were chiefly white British, with a greater number of females, and clonal diversity was perhaps underestimated.

Germline V gives CDR1 SGHAT, CDR2 FQNNGV. Trimming shortened V by 4 bases and J by 8 bases, and 16 bases separated the two germline ends. CDR3 length: 14 residues. The gene calls are TRBV11-2 and TRBJ2-3, with a possible D match to TRBD2 (6 bases). This specimen consisted of peripheral blood, obtained 28 days after the second AZD1222 dose. The clonotype originates from an adult who received the AZD1222 COVID-19 vaccine. The CDR3 reads CASSSLTRPGTQYF. Here the CDR3 DNA reads TGTGCCAGCAGCTCTCTGACTAGGCCCGGTACGCAGTATTTT.